This T cell receptor (beta chain) was identified during a study of blood T cell repertoires in COVID-19. Sequencing was performed with immunoSEQ multiplex PCR; in TCRdb, only in-frame clones are kept and a portion is missing. The sample has about 190,000 clones; about three quarters are singletons. The sequenced sample consisted of peripheral blood. This receptor was taken from a woman aged 80 or over with active or convalescent COVID-19.

This CDR3 reads CASTTAGAAQHF. CDR3 nucleotide sequence: TGTGCCAGCACCACAGCGGGGGCGGCCCAGCATTTT. The V and J genes are TRBV12-3 or TRBV12-4 and TRBJ1-5; tentatively, D is TRBD1 (6 bases). The V and J ends lost 7 bases and 11 bases respectively, with 15 bases between them. The CDR3 covers 12 residues.